A selection of T cell receptor beta chains follows, all from one sample in a study of OX40 agonist ivuxolimab in advanced cancers. Assay: immunoSEQ multiplex PCR; the TCRdb copy retains only in-frame clones and omits some. Altogether about 81,000 clones are present, 85% to 90% being singletons, with the ten largest covering 0.2% to 0.25%. The sequencing here drew on CD4+ or CD8+ T cells sorted from blood, taken in a trial of the OX40 agonist ivuxolimab. Receptors originate from an adult with an advanced solid tumor such as melanoma, head and neck, liver or kidney cancer. Each CDR3 is given without its conserved first and last residue. Expanded clones get a size class; other rows say once, few or many, or leave the size out.

clone_size: few; v_call: TRBV2; j_call: TRBJ2-3; cdr3_aa: ASSVIGGASTDTQY
clone_size: once; v_call: TRBV15; j_call: TRBJ1-4; cdr3_aa: ATTPGGGQPNEKLF
clone_size: NA; v_call: TRBV7-9; j_call: TRBJ1-6; cdr3_aa: ASTPRDQSSPLH
clone_size: NA; v_call: TRBV18; j_call: TRBJ1-6; cdr3_aa: ASSEGQRDNSPLH
clone_size: NA; v_call: TRBV15; j_call: TRBJ1-2; cdr3_aa: ATSTQSGTLNYGYT
clone_size: NA; v_call: TRBV28; j_call: TRBJ1-3; cdr3_aa: ASTSTGRISGNTIY
clone_size: NA; v_call: TRBV6-5; j_call: TRBJ2-7; cdr3_aa: ASSYRDRGYEQY
clone_size: NA; v_call: TRBV28; j_call: TRBJ2-2; cdr3_aa: ASSLGQGNTGELF
clone_size: NA; v_call: TRBV6-1; j_call: TRBJ1-3; cdr3_aa: ASSQVGRNTIY
clone_size: NA; v_call: TRBV5-8; j_call: TRBJ1-5; cdr3_aa: ASSLWSQPQH
clone_size: NA; v_call: TRBV2; j_call: TRBJ1-6; cdr3_aa: ASGADSGAPLH
clone_size: NA; v_call: TRBV7-2; j_call: TRBJ2-3; cdr3_aa: AGGKAGVAPTTDTQY
clone_size: NA; v_call: TRBV10-2; j_call: TRBJ1-5; cdr3_aa: ASRGRSKNQPQH
clone_size: NA; v_call: TRBV28; j_call: TRBJ1-3; cdr3_aa: ASSPPPRPTSGNTIY
clone_size: NA; v_call: TRBV18; j_call: TRBJ1-2; cdr3_aa: ASSESGLPTGYT
clone_size: NA; v_call: TRBV5-4; j_call: TRBJ2-1; cdr3_aa: ASSLSGVRGSYNEQF
clone_size: once; v_call: TRBV5-1; j_call: TRBJ2-1; cdr3_aa: ASSPRGEGWNNEQF